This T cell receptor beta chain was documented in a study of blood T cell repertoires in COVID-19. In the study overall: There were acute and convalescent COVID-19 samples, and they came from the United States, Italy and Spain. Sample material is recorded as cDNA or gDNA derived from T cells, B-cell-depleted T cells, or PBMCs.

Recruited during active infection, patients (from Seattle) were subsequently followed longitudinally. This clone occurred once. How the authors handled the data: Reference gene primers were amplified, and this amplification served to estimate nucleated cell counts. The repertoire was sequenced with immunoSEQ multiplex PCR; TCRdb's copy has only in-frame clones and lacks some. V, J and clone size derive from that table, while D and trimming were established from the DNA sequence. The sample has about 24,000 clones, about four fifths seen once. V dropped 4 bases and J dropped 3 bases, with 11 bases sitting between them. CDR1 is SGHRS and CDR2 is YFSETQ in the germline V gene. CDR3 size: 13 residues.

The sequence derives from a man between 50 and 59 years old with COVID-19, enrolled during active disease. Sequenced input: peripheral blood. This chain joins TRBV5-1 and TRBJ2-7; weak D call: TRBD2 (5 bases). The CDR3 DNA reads TGCGCCAGCAGCCCGGACGGGGTCTACGAGCAGTACTTC. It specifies CASSPDGVYEQYF.